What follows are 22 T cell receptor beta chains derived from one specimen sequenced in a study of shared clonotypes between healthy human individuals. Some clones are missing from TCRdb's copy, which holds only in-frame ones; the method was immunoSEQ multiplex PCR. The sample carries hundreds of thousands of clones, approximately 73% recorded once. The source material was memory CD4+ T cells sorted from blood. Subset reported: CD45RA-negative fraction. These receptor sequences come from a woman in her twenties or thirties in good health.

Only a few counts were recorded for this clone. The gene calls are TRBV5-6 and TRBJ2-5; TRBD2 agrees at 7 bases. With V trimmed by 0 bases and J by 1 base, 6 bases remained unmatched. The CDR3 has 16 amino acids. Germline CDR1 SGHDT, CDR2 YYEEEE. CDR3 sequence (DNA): TGTGCCAGCAGCTTGGGTCCGCTAGCGGTCCAAGAGACCCAGTACTTC. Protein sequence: CASSLGPLAVQETQYF.

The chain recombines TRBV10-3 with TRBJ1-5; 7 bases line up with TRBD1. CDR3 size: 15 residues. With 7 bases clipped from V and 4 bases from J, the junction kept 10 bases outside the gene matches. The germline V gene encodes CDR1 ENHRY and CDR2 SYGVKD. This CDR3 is CAITFGGTANQPQHF. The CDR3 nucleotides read TGTGCCATCACCTTTGGTGGGACAGCGAATCAGCCCCAGCATTTT.

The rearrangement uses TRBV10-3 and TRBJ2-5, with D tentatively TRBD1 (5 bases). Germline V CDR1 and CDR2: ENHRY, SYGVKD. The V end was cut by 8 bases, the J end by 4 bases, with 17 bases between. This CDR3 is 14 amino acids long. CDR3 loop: CAIARGSQGETQYF. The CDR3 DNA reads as TGTGCCATCGCCCGTGGTAGCCAGGGAGAGACCCAGTACTTC.

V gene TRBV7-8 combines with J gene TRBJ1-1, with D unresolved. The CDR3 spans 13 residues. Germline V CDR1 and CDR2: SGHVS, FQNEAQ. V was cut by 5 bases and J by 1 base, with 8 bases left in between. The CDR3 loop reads CASSANKNTEAFF. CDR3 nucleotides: TGTGCCAGCAGCGCCAACAAGAACACTGAAGCTTTCTTT.

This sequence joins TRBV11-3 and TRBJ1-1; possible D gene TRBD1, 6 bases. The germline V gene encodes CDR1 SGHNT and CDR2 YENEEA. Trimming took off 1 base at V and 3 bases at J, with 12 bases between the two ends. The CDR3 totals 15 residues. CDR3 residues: CASSLGGRADTEAFF. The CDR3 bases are TGTGCCAGCAGCTTAGGGGGGCGGGCGGACACTGAAGCTTTCTTT.

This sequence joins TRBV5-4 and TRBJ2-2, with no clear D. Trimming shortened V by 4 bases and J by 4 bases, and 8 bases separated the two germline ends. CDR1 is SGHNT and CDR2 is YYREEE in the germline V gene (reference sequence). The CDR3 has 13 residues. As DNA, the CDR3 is TGTGCCAGCAGCCAAGATCCCACCGGGGAGCTGTTTTTT. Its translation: CASSQDPTGELFF.

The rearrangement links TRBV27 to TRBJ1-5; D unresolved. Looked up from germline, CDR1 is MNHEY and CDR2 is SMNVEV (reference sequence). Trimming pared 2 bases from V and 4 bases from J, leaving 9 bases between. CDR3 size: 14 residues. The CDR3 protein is CASSLNSGNQPQHF. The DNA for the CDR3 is TGTGCCAGCAGTTTAAACTCCGGTAATCAGCCCCAGCATTTT.

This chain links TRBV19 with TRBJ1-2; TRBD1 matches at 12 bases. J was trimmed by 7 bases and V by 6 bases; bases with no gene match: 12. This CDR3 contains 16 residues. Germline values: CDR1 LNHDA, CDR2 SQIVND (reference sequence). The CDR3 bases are TGTGCCAGTAGAAACCGGGACAGGGGGCACTTTAGTGGCTACACCTTC. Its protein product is CASRNRDRGHFSGYTF.

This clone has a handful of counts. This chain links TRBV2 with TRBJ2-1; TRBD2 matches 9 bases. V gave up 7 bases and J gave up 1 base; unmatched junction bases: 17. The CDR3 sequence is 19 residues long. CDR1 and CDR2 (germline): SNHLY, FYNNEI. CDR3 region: CASTRERSGSSSSYNEQFF. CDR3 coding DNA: TGTGCCAGCACCCGAGAGCGTAGCGGGAGTTCGAGTTCCTACAATGAGCAGTTCTTC.

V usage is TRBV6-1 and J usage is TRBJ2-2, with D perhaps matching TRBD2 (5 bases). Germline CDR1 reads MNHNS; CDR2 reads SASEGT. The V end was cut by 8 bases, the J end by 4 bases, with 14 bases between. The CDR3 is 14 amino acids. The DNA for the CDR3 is TGTGCCAGCCGGCGGGTCATCTCCACCGGGGAGCTGTTTTTT. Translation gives CASRRVISTGELFF.

DNA for the CDR3: TGTGCCAGCAGTGACGGACAGCACACAGATACGCAGTATTTT. It specifies CASSDGQHTDTQYF. The chain combines TRBV6-4 with TRBJ2-3, with D perhaps matching TRBD1 (6 bases). Trimming removed 2 bases from V and 2 bases from J, with 8 bases in between. Per the germline V gene, CDR1 is MRHNA and CDR2 is SNTAGT. CDR3 length: 14 amino acids.

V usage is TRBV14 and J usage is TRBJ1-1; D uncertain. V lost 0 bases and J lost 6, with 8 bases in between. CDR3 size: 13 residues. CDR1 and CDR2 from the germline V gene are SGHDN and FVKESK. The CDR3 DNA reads TGTGCCAGCAGCCAAGATCAGTTGGCTGAAGCTTTCTTT. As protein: CASSQDQLAEAFF.

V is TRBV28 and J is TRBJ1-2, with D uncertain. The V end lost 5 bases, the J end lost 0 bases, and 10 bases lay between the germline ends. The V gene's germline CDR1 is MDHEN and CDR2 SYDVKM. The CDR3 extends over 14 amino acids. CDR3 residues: CASSRELANYGYTF. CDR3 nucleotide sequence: TGTGCCAGCAGTCGAGAACTAGCTAACTATGGCTACACCTTC.

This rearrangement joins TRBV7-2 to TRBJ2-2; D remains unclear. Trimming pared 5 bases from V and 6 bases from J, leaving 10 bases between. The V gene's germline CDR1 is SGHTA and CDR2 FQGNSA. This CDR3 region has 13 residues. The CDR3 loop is CASSAFSAGELFF. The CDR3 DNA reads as TGTGCCAGCAGCGCCTTCTCGGCCGGGGAGCTGTTTTTT.

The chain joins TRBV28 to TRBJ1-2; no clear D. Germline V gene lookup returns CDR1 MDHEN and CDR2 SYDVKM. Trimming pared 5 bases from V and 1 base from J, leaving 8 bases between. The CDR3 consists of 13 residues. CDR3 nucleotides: TGTGCCAGCAGTAGGACGGGTAACTATGGCTACACCTTC. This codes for CASSRTGNYGYTF.

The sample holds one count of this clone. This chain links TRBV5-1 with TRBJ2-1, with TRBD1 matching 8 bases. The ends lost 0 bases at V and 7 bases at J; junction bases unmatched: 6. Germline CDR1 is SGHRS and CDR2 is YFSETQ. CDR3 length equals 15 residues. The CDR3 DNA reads TGCGCCAGCAGCTTGGAGGGGGACAGGAGGAATGAGCAGTTCTTC. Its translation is CASSLEGDRRNEQFF.

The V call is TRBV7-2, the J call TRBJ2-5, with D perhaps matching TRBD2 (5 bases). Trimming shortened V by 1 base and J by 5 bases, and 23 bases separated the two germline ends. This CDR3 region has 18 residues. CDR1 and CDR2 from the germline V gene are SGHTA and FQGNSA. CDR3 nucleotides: TGTGCCAGCAGCTTAGAGGGTACGGGATGGGCGCACGGGGAGACCCAGTACTTC. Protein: CASSLEGTGWAHGETQYF.

Here the CDR3 DNA reads TGTGCCAGTAGTATAGGGACAGGGACGTCCTACGAGCAGTACTTC. Translation: CASSIGTGTSYEQYF. The gene calls are TRBV19 and TRBJ2-5; 8 nucleotides agree with TRBD1. Gene TRBJ2-7 matches the end of the DNA better, so the J call may be wrong. The CDR3 consists of 15 residues. CDR1 and CDR2 (germline): LNHDA, SQIVND (reference sequence).

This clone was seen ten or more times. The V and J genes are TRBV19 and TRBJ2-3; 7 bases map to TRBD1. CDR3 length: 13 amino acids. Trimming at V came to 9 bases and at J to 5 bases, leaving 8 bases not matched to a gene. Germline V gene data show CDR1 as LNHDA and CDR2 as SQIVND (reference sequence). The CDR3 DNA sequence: TGTGCCAGCCGGACAGGCGGTGGAGATACGCAGTATTTT. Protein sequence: CASRTGGGDTQYF.

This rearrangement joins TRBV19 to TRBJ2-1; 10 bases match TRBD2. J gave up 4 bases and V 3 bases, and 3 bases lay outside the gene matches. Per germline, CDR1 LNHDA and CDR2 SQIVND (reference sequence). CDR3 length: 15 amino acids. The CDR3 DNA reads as TGTGCCAGTAGTATTTCTAGCGGGGGATACAATGAGCAGTTCTTC. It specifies CASSISSGGYNEQFF. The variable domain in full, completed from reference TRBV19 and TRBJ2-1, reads DGGITQSPKYLFRKEGQNVTLSCEQNLNHDAMYWYRQDPGQGLRLIYYSQIVNDFQKGDIAEGYSVSREKKESFPLTVTSAQKNPTAFYLCASSISSGGYNEQFFGPGTRLTVL.

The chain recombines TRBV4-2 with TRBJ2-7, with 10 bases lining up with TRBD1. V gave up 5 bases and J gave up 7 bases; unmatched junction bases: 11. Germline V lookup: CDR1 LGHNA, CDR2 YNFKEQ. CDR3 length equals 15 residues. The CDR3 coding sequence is TGTGCCAGCAGCTCCACCGGGACAGGGGATAGGGAGCAGTACTTC. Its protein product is CASSSTGTGDREQYF.

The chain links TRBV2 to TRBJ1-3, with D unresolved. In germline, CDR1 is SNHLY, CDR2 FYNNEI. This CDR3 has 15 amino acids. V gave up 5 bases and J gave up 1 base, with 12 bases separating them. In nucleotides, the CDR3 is TGTGCCAGCAGTACCCAAGGGCAGTCTGGAAACACCATATATTTT. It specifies CASSTQGQSGNTIYF.